This TCR beta chain was obtained from a study of control samples from healthy donors and cancer patients (dated by TCRdb to 2020 to 2021). Library generation was performed with the immunoSEQ multiplex PCR assay. In its TCRdb copy, this immuneACCESS table keeps in-frame sequences only and misses some clones. Where compared with another copy, unresolved V genes explain less than half of these, and the others have no known cause. In this sample the table shows 130,000 or so clones, about 90% of which occur a single time. The ten largest clones represent more than 6.5% of the sample. The germline V gene supplies CDR1 MNHEY and CDR2 SVGAGI. Germline trimming amounts to 2 bases on V and 2 bases on J, with 5 as the count of junction bases outside the gene matches. The CDR3 covers 16 residues, taking in both the cysteine and the phenylalanine. Only the CDR3 portion is preserved as DNA: 48 bases, with reading frame beginning at the first base.

As for this clone: Its antigen is currently not known. No qualities accompany the bases; no much larger clone lies one base away.

The V and J segments used are TRBV6-5 and TRBJ1-3, and TRBD1 aligns with 8 junction nucleotides. The sequencing sample was made of blood. The TCR sequence derives from a man aged 18 to 29 in good health. The CDR3 corresponds to CASSYVQGAPGNTIYF. The sequenced DNA: TGTGCCAGCAGTTACGTCCAGGGGGCCCCTGGAAACACCATATATTTT.